Sequencing of this TCR beta chain was carried out in a study of radiation and T cells in renal cell carcinoma. TCRdb's table, derived via immunoSEQ multiplex PCR, lists solely in-frame clones and lacks some. Here the sample spans about 140,000 clones, roughly 90% being singletons. The sample's time point: blood 4 weeks post-SBRT, at nephrectomy. The treatment here: 15 Gy SBRT to primary tumor, nephrectomy 4 weeks later. The sample in question was blood, obtained from a patient whose treatment included radiotherapy and nephrectomy. This TCR was sampled from a woman aged 45-59 years with renal cell carcinoma.

The CDR3 is CASSIDGTGDRQTQYF. Written as DNA, the CDR3 is TGTGCCAGTAGTATAGACGGGACAGGGGACAGGCAGACCCAGTACTTC. The chain links TRBV19 to TRBJ2-5; 10 bases are shared with TRBD1. J gave up 6 bases and V 0 bases, and 7 bases lay outside the gene matches. The CDR3 sequence is 16 residues long. Germline CDR1 is LNHDA and CDR2 is SQIVND (reference sequence).